This T cell receptor (beta chain) appears in the sequencing data of a study of cytomegalovirus exposure and HLA in healthy donors. Notes on the study in general: Highly shared sequence variants in one cluster were likely a sequencing artifact. Information on immune exposure was restricted to one variable (CMV serostatus). About 87% or about 30% of the time was how often most TCR beta V segments were productive, according to an earlier analysis.

For this clone: As yet, its antigen is unknown.

The PCR ran on 60 Vbeta and 13 Jbeta primers. The assay was immunoSEQ multiplex PCR, and TCRdb's table has in-frame clones only and misses some. The sample has about 97,000 clones, nearly 65% seen once. V lost 10 bases and J lost 0, with 15 bases in between. The germline V gene encodes CDR1 LNHDA and CDR2 SQIVND (reference sequence). CDR3 length: 14 residues. This chain joins TRBV19 and TRBJ1-2; D might be TRBD1 (5 bases). Sample: PBMCs. The clonotype was recovered from a human donor in good health. The CDR3 spells CAILDRPPNYGYTF. In DNA form, the CDR3 reads TGTGCCATTCTTGACAGACCTCCTAACTATGGCTACACCTTC.